This paragraph reports one TCR beta chain. Its specificity is not known. This sample stems from a study of post-analysis software for immune sequencing data. The wider study: Relapsing-remitting, secondary progressive and progressive-relapsing forms made up the multiple sclerosis disease courses.

Unique molecular identifiers were carried by the TCR beta cDNA libraries. MiXCR was run by TCRdb on the PCR reads, yielding one entry per CDR3 protein. Of roughly 170,000 distinct CDR3 sequences detected, roughly 31% appear once; the ten largest clones hold 1.5%. General study results and limits: Five or six TRBV segments were significantly more frequent in patients than in controls. TRBV5-6, TRBV5-1 and TRBV20-1 were among these segments. Those with multiple sclerosis, the patient group, showed significantly lower normalized Chao1 diversity than controls.

Per germline, CDR1 MNHNS and CDR2 SASEGT. This CDR3 spans 14 amino acids. Trimming cost V 4 bases and J 6 bases; bases outside gene matches: 8. The receptor's source is a girl aged 5 to 17 with multiple sclerosis. This chain uses TRBV6-1 with TRBJ2-7, with TRBD1 identical over 8 bases. The material sequenced was blood. CDR3 in DNA: TGTGCCAGCAGTGCAAAGAAGGGGACAGGCGAGCAGTACTTC. Translation gives CASSAKKGTGEQYF.